This T cell receptor beta chain was sequenced during a study of OX40 agonist ivuxolimab in advanced cancers. Background on the study: Those enrolled were 82.7% male, with a mean age of around 60 years and ages from about 20 to 80.

CDR3 length: 13 residues. Germline assignment: CDR1 MNHNS and CDR2 SASEGT. Trimming shortened V by 3 bases and J by 5 bases, and 11 bases separated the two germline ends. Data came from immunoSEQ multiplex PCR; TCRdb stores just in-frame clones and leaves some out. The profile covers approximately 64,000 clones, with 88% appearing a single time and roughly 0.67% taken by the ten largest. The chain combines TRBV6-1 with TRBJ2-7, with D unclear. The specimen was CD4+ or CD8+ T cells sorted from blood, collected in a trial of the OX40 agonist ivuxolimab. This clonotype was sampled from an adult with an advanced solid tumor such as melanoma, head and neck, liver or kidney cancer. The CDR3 loop is CASSDPGIDEQYF. The CDR3 nucleotides are TGTGCCAGCAGTGACCCAGGAATTGACGAGCAGTACTTC.